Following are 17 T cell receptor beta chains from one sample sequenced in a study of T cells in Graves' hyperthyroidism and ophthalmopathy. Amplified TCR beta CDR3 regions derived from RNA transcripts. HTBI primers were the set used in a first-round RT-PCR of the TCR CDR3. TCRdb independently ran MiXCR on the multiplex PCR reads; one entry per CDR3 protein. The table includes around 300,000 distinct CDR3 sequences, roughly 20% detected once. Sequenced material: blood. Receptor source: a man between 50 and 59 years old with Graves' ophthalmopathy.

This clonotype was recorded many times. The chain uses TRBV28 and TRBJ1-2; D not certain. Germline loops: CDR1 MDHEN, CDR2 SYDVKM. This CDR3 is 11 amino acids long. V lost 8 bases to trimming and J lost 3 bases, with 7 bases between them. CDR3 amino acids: CASQAYYGYTF. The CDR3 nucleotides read TGTGCCAGCCAAGCATACTATGGCTACACCTTC.

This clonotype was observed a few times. This CDR3 reads CASSLQGGTGETQYF. CDR3 coding DNA: TGTGCCAGCAGCCTCCAAGGGGGGACAGGGGAGACCCAGTACTTC. The V and J genes are TRBV3-1 and TRBJ2-5; 9 bases are shared with TRBD1. Germline V CDR1 and CDR2: LGHDT, YNNKEL (reference sequence). V lost 4 bases and J lost 5; bases outside the gene matches: 8. This CDR3 has 15 amino acids.

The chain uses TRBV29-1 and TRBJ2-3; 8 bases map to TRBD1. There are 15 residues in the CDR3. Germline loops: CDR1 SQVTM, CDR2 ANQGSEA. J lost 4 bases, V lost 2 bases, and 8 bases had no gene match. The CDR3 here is CSVEFRTGTPDTQYF. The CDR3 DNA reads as TGCAGCGTTGAATTTCGGACAGGGACCCCAGATACGCAGTATTTT.

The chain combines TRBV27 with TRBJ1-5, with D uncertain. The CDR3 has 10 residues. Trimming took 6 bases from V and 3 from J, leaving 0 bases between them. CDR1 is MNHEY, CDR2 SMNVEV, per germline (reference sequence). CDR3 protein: CASSNQPQHF. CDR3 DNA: TGTGCCAGCAGCAATCAGCCCCAGCATTTT.

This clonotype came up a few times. The CDR3 is CATSEIQGNSDTQYF. The CDR3 bases are TGTGCCACCAGTGAGATACAGGGTAACTCAGATACGCAGTATTTT. The chain joins TRBV24-1 to TRBJ2-3; maybe TRBD1 (6 bases). The germline CDR1 and CDR2 sequences are KGHDR and SFDVKD. The CDR3 covers 15 residues. Trimming pared 4 bases from V and 4 bases from J, leaving 14 bases between.

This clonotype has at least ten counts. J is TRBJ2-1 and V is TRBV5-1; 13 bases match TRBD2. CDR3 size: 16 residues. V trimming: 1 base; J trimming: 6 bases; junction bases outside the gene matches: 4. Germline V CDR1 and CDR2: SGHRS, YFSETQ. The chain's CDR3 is CASSLTGTSGANEQFF. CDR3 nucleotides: TGCGCCAGCAGCTTGACCGGGACTAGCGGGGCCAATGAGCAGTTCTTC.

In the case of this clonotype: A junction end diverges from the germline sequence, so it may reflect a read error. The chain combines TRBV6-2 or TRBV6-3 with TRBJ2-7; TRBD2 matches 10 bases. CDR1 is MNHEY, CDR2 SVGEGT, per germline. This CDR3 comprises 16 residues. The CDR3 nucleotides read TGTGCCAGCCGTTACAGTAACGGACTAGCGGACAACGAGCAGTACTTC. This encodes CASRYSNGLADNEQYF.

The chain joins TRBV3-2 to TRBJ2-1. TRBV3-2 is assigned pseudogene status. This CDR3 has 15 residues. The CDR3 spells CASSQVLDSYNEQFF. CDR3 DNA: TGTGCCAGCAGCCAAGTGTTGGACTCCTACAATGAGCAGTTCTTC.

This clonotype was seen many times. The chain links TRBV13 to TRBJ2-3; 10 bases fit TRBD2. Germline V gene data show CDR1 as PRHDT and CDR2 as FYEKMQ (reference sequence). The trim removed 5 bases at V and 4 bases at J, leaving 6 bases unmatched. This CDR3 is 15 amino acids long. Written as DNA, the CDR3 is TGTGCCAGCAGCCCGAGCGGGAGGGCGGCAGATACGCAGTATTTT. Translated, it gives CASSPSGRAADTQYF.

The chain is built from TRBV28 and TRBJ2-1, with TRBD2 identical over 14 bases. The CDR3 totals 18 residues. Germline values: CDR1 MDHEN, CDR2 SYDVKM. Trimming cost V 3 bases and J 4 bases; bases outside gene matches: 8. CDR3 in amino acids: CASSFGTSGRGVYNEQFF. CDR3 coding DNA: TGTGCCAGCAGTTTTGGGACTAGCGGGAGAGGGGTGTACAATGAGCAGTTCTTC.

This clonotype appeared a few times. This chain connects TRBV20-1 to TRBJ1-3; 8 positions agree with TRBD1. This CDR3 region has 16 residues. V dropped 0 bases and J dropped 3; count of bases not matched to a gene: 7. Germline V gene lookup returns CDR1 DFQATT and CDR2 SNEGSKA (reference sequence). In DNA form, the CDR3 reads TGCAGTGCTAGAGATCCCAACAGGGGGAATGGAAACACCATATATTTT. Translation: CSARDPNRGNGNTIYF.

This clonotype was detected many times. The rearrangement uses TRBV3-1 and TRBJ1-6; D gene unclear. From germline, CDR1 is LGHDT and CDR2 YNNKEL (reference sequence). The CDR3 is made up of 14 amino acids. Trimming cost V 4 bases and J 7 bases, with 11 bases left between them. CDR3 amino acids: CASSPTGLNSPLHF. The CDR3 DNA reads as TGTGCCAGCAGCCCAACGGGCCTAAATTCACCCCTCCACTTT.

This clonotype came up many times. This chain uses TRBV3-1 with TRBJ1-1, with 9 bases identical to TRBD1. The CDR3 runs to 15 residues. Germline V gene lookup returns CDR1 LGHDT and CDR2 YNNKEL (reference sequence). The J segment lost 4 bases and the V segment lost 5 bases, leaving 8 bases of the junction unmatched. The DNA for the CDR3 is TGTGCCAGCAGCGCCCGGGACAGGGTGGGCACTGAAGCTTTCTTT. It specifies CASSARDRVGTEAFF.

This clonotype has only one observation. The CDR3 DNA is TGTGCCAGCAGCTTAGCTTACAGGGCTGGAATTGAGCACACCGGGGAGCTGTTTTTT. Its protein is CASSLAYRAGIEHTGELFF. The genes are TRBV7-9 and TRBJ2-2, with D perhaps TRBD1 (6 bases). V was cut by 0 bases and J by 3 bases, with 20 bases left in between. The CDR3 has 19 amino acids. Germline lookup yields CDR1 SEHNR and CDR2 FQNEAQ (reference sequence).

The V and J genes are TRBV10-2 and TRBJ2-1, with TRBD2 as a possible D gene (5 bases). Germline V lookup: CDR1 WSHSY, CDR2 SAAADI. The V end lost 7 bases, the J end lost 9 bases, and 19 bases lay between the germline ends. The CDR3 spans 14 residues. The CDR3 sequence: CASTELAGGLEQFF. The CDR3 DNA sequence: TGCGCCAGCACCGAATTGGCGGGCGGACTTGAGCAGTTCTTC.

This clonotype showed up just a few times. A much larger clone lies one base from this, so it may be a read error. The CDR3 sequence: CASRIAGGRSSYNEQFF. The CDR3, as DNA: TGTGCCAGCAGGATAGCGGGAGGGCGGAGCTCCTACAATGAGCAGTTCTTC. J is TRBJ2-1 and V is TRBV2; 11 bases fit TRBD2. In germline, CDR1 is SNHLY, CDR2 FYNNEI. The CDR3 spans 17 residues. The J segment lost 0 bases and the V segment lost 6 bases, leaving 7 bases of the junction unmatched.

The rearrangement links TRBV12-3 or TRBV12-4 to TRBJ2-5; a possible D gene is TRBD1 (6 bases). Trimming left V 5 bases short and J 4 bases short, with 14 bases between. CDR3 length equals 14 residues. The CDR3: CASSPEGTPETQYF. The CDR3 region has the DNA TGTGCCAGCAGTCCAGAAGGGACACCAGAGACCCAGTACTTC.